This T cell receptor beta chain was observed in a study of beta chain features in type 1 diabetes listed by TCRdb under 2018. Regarding the study in general: Patients and healthy donors did not differ in mean age, gender distribution, total cell number or subset yield. A total of 107,917,701 sorted cells were examined across all samples, and the number of cells per subset was strongly correlated with RNA yield. In the study, recently diagnosed type 1 diabetes patients and matched healthy donors were compared on the TCRB repertoires of their sorted circulating CD4+ T cell subsets. Naive and central memory subsets were obtained from all 30 or so donors, but regulatory and stem cell-like memory subsets were isolated from only 8 patients and roughly eight healthy donors. The study at large found these results: PCR may preferentially amplify shorter templates, but because patient and control samples were amplified and corrected together, any resulting skew would affect both groups equally. A moderate but significant shortening of TCRB CDR3 length was observed in type 1 diabetes patients in all four CD4+ subsets. Fewer insertions and more nucleotide deletions at VDJ recombination sites were observed in patients with type 1 diabetes, implying thymic rearrangement abnormalities. Naive, central memory and regulatory TCRB repertoires appeared to be more alike among patients than among healthy donors. HLA sub-analyses involved small numbers of individuals, so any influence of HLA type on TCRB rearrangement remained unresolved. Sequencing cDNA rather than genomic DNA could over-represent highly expressing activated cells, although activation and CD3 levels did not differ between groups.

The High Capacity cDNA Reverse Transcription Kit was used to reverse transcribe all of the isolated RNA, meaning that expressed TCRB transcripts were what got sequenced. Deep immunoSEQ sequencing was performed on naive, central memory and regulatory T cell samples, with an average of around 3.5 million total reads per sample. After sorted cells were lysed in RLT buffer, RNA was extracted with DNase-treated RNeasy Micro or Mini kits, with the choice depending on cell number. To prevent cross-contamination, each cell subset was processed individually, whereas patient and healthy donor samples were processed jointly. The immunoSEQ multiplex PCR was used to amplify TCRB sequences from cDNA, yielding 87-bp fragments that span the CDR3 region. Sequencing of the amplicons was performed on the Illumina HiSeq platform. Per the source publication's procedure: PCR bias was computationally corrected using synthetic template baselines, reads within Hamming distance 2 were collapsed, and singletons that could not be merged were discarded. Reads were aligned against IMGT so that V, D and J genes, CDR3 length and insertions or deletions at six rearrangement sites could be assigned. Clonotype counts were normalized to sorted cell number within each subset before computing true diversity and Gini coefficients with the tcR R package. The overlap coefficient, calculated on TCRB nucleotide sequences, was used to measure repertoire sharing. Out-of-frame TCRB sequences from naive cells were analyzed as a proxy for the pre-selection repertoire. TCRdb limited this immuneACCESS table to in-frame rearrangements with V and J called. A share of clones is missing; checked studies link under half to unresolved V genes, and the rest is unexplained. V, J and clone size were drawn from that table, and D and trimming were deduced from the DNA. The sample includes around 350,000 clones, with 10% to 15% observed a single time. Roughly 0.017% of the sample rests with the top ten.

Concerning this clone itself: Which antigen it targets is not known. Qualities for individual bases were not recorded, and no much larger clone is one base off.

In the germline V gene (reference sequence), CDR1 corresponds to GTSNPN and CDR2 to SVGIG. The trim is 0 bases for V and 4 bases for J, with a gap of 18 bases between the germline ends. The CDR3, from cysteine to phenylalanine, totals 16 residues. The CDR3 DNA has 48 bases and is translated from base 1. Each donor gave one peripheral blood draw, averaging approximately 110 mL, which was collected into heparinised tubes. A BD FACSAria II and a panel including CD45RO, CCR7, CD25, CD127, CD95 and CD27 were used to sort naive, central memory, regulatory and stem cell-like memory CD4+ T cells. Purity was above 98% for every sorted population. PBMCs were isolated immediately by Lymphoprep density gradient centrifugation and stained directly without culture. Samples were stained and sorted in pairs, with one healthy donor and one patient per experiment, so that batch effects were minimized.

The sequence was obtained from a man younger than 35 in good health. The specimen was naive CD4+ T cells from blood. The sample's cell subset or site label, decoded: true naive CD4+ T cells. The chain uses TRBV30 and TRBJ1-2; matching of 5 bases hints at TRBD1 as the D gene. The nucleotides are TGTGCCTGGAGTGTACGAAGGAGGGGTCTAGGCTATGGCTACACCTTC. Translated, this gives CAWSVRRRGLGYGYTF.